This is a list of T cell receptor beta chains from one sample in a study of control samples from healthy donors and cancer patients. Generated by immunoSEQ multiplex PCR, the TCRdb table keeps only in-frame clones and is missing some. Counted here are some 7,000 clones, more than 65% occurring once; the ten biggest clones make up about 30%. Sequencing was done on a sample of PBMCs. These receptors were taken from a man aged 70-80 years with lung cancer. Both conserved end residues are part of each CDR3. D genes are given only for firm matches. Size is omitted from some rows. Given values are once, few, many or a class for expanded clones.

j_call | v_call | cdr3_length | d_call | clone_size | cdr3_nt | cdr3_aa
TRBJ2-7 | TRBV7-9 | 13 | - | large | TGTGCCAGCAGTCCGGGGCTACGCTACGAGCAGTACTTC | CASSPGLRYEQYF
TRBJ2-7 | TRBV28 | 14 | TRBD1 | - | TGTGCCAGCAGCCGGGACAGTGATAACCACAAGCAGTACTTC | CASSRDSDNHKQYF
TRBJ1-2 | TRBV30 | 14 | - | - | TGTGCCTGGGGATCGGGACCGTCCCCCCGGGGCTACACCTTC | CAWGSGPSPRGYTF
TRBJ1-1 | TRBV4-3 | 16 | - | - | TGCGCCAGCAGCCAAGATATCCCACCACCGAACACTGAAGCTTTCTTT | CASSQDIPPPNTEAFF
TRBJ1-2 | TRBV6-1 | 13 | - | - | TGTGCCAGCAGTGAATCAGGGAGCTATGGCTACACCTTC | CASSESGSYGYTF
TRBJ1-4 | TRBV5-1 | 15 | - | - | TGCGCCAGCAGCTTGGCCGGGACACCGAATGAAAAACTGTTTTTT | CASSLAGTPNEKLFF
TRBJ1-4 | TRBV7-8 | 15 | TRBD1 | - | TGTGCCAGCAGAGAGAGAGGGACAGGGGTTGAAAAACTGTTTTTT | CASRERGTGVEKLFF
TRBJ2-7 | TRBV27 | 14 | TRBD1 | - | TGTGCCACCCGCTTGGACAGGGGGCGTAACGAGCAGTACTTC | CATRLDRGRNEQYF
TRBJ2-1 | TRBV6-5 | 15 | TRBD2 | - | TGTGCCAGCCGGGACGGCGGGAGTGGTTACAATGAGCAGTTCTTC | CASRDGGSGYNEQFF
TRBJ2-7 | TRBV7-2 | 13 | - | once | TGTGCCAGCAGCTTATCCCCAGGGTACGAGCAGTACTTC | CASSLSPGYEQYF
TRBJ1-5 | TRBV5-5 | 13 | - | - | TGTGCCAGCAGCTTATTATGGGACCAGCCCCAGCATTTT | CASSLLWDQPQHF
TRBJ2-7 | TRBV6-5 | 12 | - | once | TGTGCCAGCATCTCCTATTTGAACGAGCAGTACTTC | CASISYLNEQYF
TRBJ1-6 | TRBV19 | 14 | TRBD1 | - | TGTGCCAGTAGCACCACAGGGGGGAATTCACCCCTCCACTTT | CASSTTGGNSPLHF
TRBJ2-7 | TRBV5-1 | 15 | TRBD2 | - | TGCGCCAGCAGCTTGGAAGGTGCGGGAGTAGGCGAGCAGTACTTC | CASSLEGAGVGEQYF
TRBJ2-7 | TRBV7-6 | 13 | TRBD1 | - | TGTGCCAGCAGCACAGGGGGATGGAGCGAGCAGTACTTC | CASSTGGWSEQYF
TRBJ2-1 | TRBV29-1 | 14 | - | - | TGCAGCGTTGAATTGGGCTCCTGGGGCAATGAGCAGTTCTTC | CSVELGSWGNEQFF
TRBJ2-3 | TRBV4-1 | 13 | - | - | TGCGCCAGCAGCCCTTCCGGGGCAGATACGCAGTATTTT | CASSPSGADTQYF
TRBJ2-7 | TRBV7-2 | 15 | TRBD2 | few | TGTGCCAGCAGCTTAAGTAGCGGGATAACCTACGAGCAGTACTTC | CASSLSSGITYEQYF
TRBJ2-7 | TRBV14 | 13 | - | - | TGTGCCAGCAGCCAACCGGATGGAGTCGAGCAGTACTTC | CASSQPDGVEQYF
TRBJ1-2 | TRBV27 | 17 | - | once | TGTGCCAGCAGTTCATTCCCTCTGGGGAAAGGGGGCTATGGCTACACCTTC | CASSSFPLGKGGYGYTF
TRBJ2-5 | TRBV3-1/TRBV3-2 | 14 | - | - | TGTGCCAGCAGCCAACCAGGGTCAGGGGAGACCCAGTACTTC | CASSQPGSGETQYF
TRBJ2-3 | TRBV3-1/TRBV3-2 | 19 | TRBD2 | - | TGTGCCAGCAGCCAAGATTGGGCGGGAGTGGTGGAAACGGTAGATACGCAGTATTTT | CASSQDWAGVVETVDTQYF
TRBJ2-3 | TRBV27 | 14 | - | medium-sized | TGTGCCAGCAGTTTATCGGCGGGTACAGATACGCAGTATTTT | CASSLSAGTDTQYF
TRBJ2-7 | TRBV7-9 | 16 | TRBD1 | once | TGTGCCAGCAGCTTAATGGTCGCAGGGGGCCCCTACGAGCAGTACTTC | CASSLMVAGGPYEQYF
TRBJ2-5 | TRBV19 | 16 | - | - | TGTGCCAGTAGTATAGGTTCACCGGTCGGGTTCGGGACCCAGTACTTC | CASSIGSPVGFGTQYF
TRBJ1-2 | TRBV3-1/TRBV3-2 | 21 | TRBD1 | once | TGTGCCAGCAGCCAAGTCCCTCCGCGGGCACAGGGGGGACCCGCTAACTATGGCTACACCTTC | CASSQVPPRAQGGPANYGYTF
TRBJ2-3 | TRBV15 | 17 | - | - | TGTGCCACCAGCAGAGATCTAGGGACTTTTAGCACAGATACGCAGTATTTT | CATSRDLGTFSTDTQYF
TRBJ2-2 | TRBV7-9 | 12 | - | - | TGTGCCAGCAGCTTTTCGGCCGGGGAGCTGTTTTTT | CASSFSAGELFF
TRBJ1-3 | TRBV5-1 | 15 | - | - | TGCGCCAGCAGCACCGCCGTGGGACAAGGAAACACCATATATTTT | CASSTAVGQGNTIYF
TRBJ1-6 | TRBV27 | 14 | TRBD1 | - | TGTGCCAGCAGTCCGACAGGGTATAATTCACCCCTCCACTTT | CASSPTGYNSPLHF
TRBJ1-5 | TRBV30 | 13 | - | - | TGTGCCTGGAGTCATGGACCCAATCAGCCCCAGCATTTT | CAWSHGPNQPQHF
TRBJ2-5 | TRBV14 | 14 | - | once | TGTGCCAGCAGTCACACAGGAAACCAAGAGACCCAGTACTTC | CASSHTGNQETQYF
TRBJ2-7 | TRBV12-3/TRBV12-4 | 13 | - | - | TGTGCCAGCAGTTCGAACATAAGATACGAGCAGTACTTC | CASSSNIRYEQYF
TRBJ1-2 | TRBV24-1 | 13 | TRBD1 | - | TGTGCCACCACCACAAACCACCCAGGGGGATGCACCTTC | CATTTNHPGGCTF
TRBJ2-5 | TRBV3-1/TRBV3-2 | 16 | - | - | TGTGCCAGCAGCCCCCGGGTTCCAACAGGGCCGGAGACCCAGTACTTC | CASSPRVPTGPETQYF
TRBJ2-1 | TRBV24-1 | 17 | TRBD2 | - | TGTGCCACCAGTGATTATTGGACTAGCGGGTCAATCGATGAGCAGTTCTTC | CATSDYWTSGSIDEQFF
TRBJ2-5 | TRBV11-2 | 13 | TRBD2 | - | TGTGCCAGCAGCCGGGGGGGCCAAGAGACCCAGTACTTC | CASSRGGQETQYF
TRBJ2-2 | TRBV3-1/TRBV3-2 | 16 | TRBD2 | once | TGTGCCAGCAGCCCCCTAGGACTAGCTTTCGGCGGGGAGCTGTTTTTT | CASSPLGLAFGGELFF
TRBJ2-3 | TRBV5-1 | 15 | TRBD1 | - | TGCGCCAGCAGCTTGGGGGACAGGACCACAGATACGCAGTATTTT | CASSLGDRTTDTQYF
TRBJ2-3 | TRBV7-8 | 15 | - | - | TGTGCCAGCAGCTTTGACAGGAGGAGCACAGATACGCAGTATTTT | CASSFDRRSTDTQYF